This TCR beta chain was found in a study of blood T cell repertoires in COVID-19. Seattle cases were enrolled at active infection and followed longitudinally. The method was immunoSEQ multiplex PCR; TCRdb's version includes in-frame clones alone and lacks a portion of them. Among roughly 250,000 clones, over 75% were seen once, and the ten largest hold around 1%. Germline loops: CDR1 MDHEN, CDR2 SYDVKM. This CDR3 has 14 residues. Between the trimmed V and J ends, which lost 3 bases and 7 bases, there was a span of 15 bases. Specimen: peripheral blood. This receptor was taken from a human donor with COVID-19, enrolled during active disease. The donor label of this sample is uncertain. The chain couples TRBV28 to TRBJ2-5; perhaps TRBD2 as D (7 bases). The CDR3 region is CASSLPSRGGTQYF. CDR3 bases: TGTGCCAGCAGTTTGCCTTCAAGGGGGGGGACCCAGTACTTC. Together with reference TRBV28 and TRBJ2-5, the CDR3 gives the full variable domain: DVKVTQSSRYLVKRTGEKVFLECVQDMDHENMFWYRQDPGLGLRLIYFSYDVKMKEKGDIPEGYSVSREKKERFSLILESASTNQTSMYLCASSLPSRGGTQYFGPGTRLLVL.